Below, 27 T cell receptor beta chains from the same sample are listed, as sequenced in a study of regulatory T cells in long-lasting Graves disease. The authors built TCR beta libraries using iRepertoire HTBI primers and Arm-PCR of CDR3 regions. From the multiplex PCR reads, TCRdb called clonotypes with MiXCR, one entry per CDR3 protein. The sample carries roughly 500,000 distinct CDR3 sequences, about 13% recorded once. The time point is: newly diagnosed GD, antithyroid drugs for less than 3 months. PBMCs were the source of the RNA used for TCR sequencing. These sequences were also reported in another study, on T cells in Graves' hyperthyroidism and ophthalmopathy.

The sequencing used peripheral blood mononuclear cells (PBMCs), collected at new diagnosis, from a patient treated with antithyroid drugs. These receptors all come from a man under 40 with Graves disease.

This clonotype was seen a few times. This sequence joins TRBV20-1 and TRBJ2-2; D unresolved. Trimming pared 1 base from V and 0 bases from J, leaving 6 bases between. Germline loops: CDR1 DFQATT, CDR2 SNEGSKA (reference sequence). The CDR3 spans 14 residues. As DNA, the CDR3 is TGCAGTGCTAGAGGGGGTCCGAACACCGGGGAGCTGTTTTTT. Amino acid sequence: CSARGGPNTGELFF.

Only a few counts were recorded for this clonotype. V is TRBV3-1 and J is TRBJ2-5; 9 bases are shared with TRBD2. CDR1 and CDR2 from the germline V gene are LGHDT and YNNKEL (reference sequence). The trim removed 5 bases at V and 0 bases at J, leaving 7 bases unmatched. The CDR3 has 16 residues. CDR3 bases: TGTGCCAGCAGCACGGGGGCTAGCGGGAACCAAGAGACCCAGTACTTC. Its protein product is CASSTGASGNQETQYF.

Turning to this clonotype: Sequence at one end of the junction differs from germline and may be a read error. The chain recombines TRBV5-1 with TRBJ2-1; TRBD2 aligns across 9 bases. The CDR3 is made up of 15 amino acids. In germline, CDR1 is SGHRS, CDR2 YFSETQ. The CDR3, as DNA: TGCGCCAGCAGCTTAACGGCTAGCGGGACGAATGAGCAGCTCTTC. Translation: CASSLTASGTNEQLF.

This clonotype was seen repeatedly, ten times or more. The CDR3 loop is CSANNEEETQYF. CDR3 bases: TGCAGTGCGAACAACGAAGAAGAGACCCAGTACTTC. This chain uses TRBV20-1 with TRBJ2-5; D is unclear. The CDR3 runs 12 residues. The V gene lost 6 bases and the J gene lost 3 bases, with 11 bases spanning the gap. From germline, CDR1 is DFQATT and CDR2 SNEGSKA (reference sequence).

This chain uses TRBV7-9 with TRBJ1-5; D might be TRBD1 (6 bases). The CDR3 has 14 amino acids. Germline assignment: CDR1 SEHNR and CDR2 FQNEAQ (reference sequence). The ends were cut back, 5 bases at V and 9 bases at J, with 17 bases in the middle. The CDR3: CASSRDRISSPQHF. CDR3 nucleotides: TGTGCCAGCAGCCGAGACAGGATCTCTTCGCCCCAGCATTTT.

This clonotype was found many times. The V call is TRBV12-3 or TRBV12-4, the J call TRBJ2-5; maybe TRBD2 (7 bases). V shed 5 bases and J shed 5 bases, with 15 bases lying between them. The CDR3 extends over 14 amino acids. The CDR3 DNA follows: TGTGCCAGCAGTCCAGGGGAGGGTCGGGAGACCCAGTACTTC. Protein: CASSPGEGRETQYF.

This clonotype was counted at least ten times. This chain joins TRBV29-1 and TRBJ2-7, with D perhaps matching TRBD2 (6 bases). The CDR3 totals 13 residues. The V end lost 6 bases, the J end lost 4 bases, and 16 bases lay between the germline ends. Germline CDR1 SQVTM, CDR2 ANQGSEA. The CDR3 nucleotides are TGCAGCGTGGGGGACTCCTTACGTTACGAGCAGTACTTC. Translating gives CSVGDSLRYEQYF.

The chain combines TRBV4-2 with TRBJ2-1; D gene uncertain. V was shortened by 0 bases and J by 6 bases, with 3 bases between the two germline ends. The CDR3 has 12 amino acids. Germline V gives CDR1 LGHNA, CDR2 YNFKEQ. The CDR3 sequence: CASSQDANEQFF. Written as DNA, the CDR3 is TGTGCCAGCAGCCAAGATGCCAATGAGCAGTTCTTC.

This clonotype occurred a few times. The rearrangement uses TRBV20-1 and TRBJ2-5; 10 bases align to TRBD1. Germline V gives CDR1 DFQATT, CDR2 SNEGSKA (reference sequence). The V and J ends lost 1 base and 2 bases, in that order; junction bases with no gene match: 4. The CDR3 spans 15 residues. The CDR3 sequence: CSARGDRGEQETQYF. The CDR3 DNA reads as TGCAGTGCTAGAGGGGACAGGGGTGAACAAGAGACCCAGTACTTC.

This clonotype was recorded at least ten times. V gene TRBV20-1 combines with J gene TRBJ2-3; 10 positions agree with TRBD2. J gave up 0 bases and V 4 bases, and 7 bases lay outside the gene matches. The CDR3 spans 16 residues. Per germline, CDR1 DFQATT and CDR2 SNEGSKA (reference sequence). In nucleotides, the CDR3 is TGCAGTGCTACCATAGGACTAGCGGAAAGCACAGATACGCAGTATTTT. This encodes CSATIGLAESTDTQYF.

This clonotype was detected ten times or more. The rearrangement joins TRBV2 to TRBJ1-1, with 7 bases identical to TRBD1. J gave up 0 bases and V 10 bases, and 17 bases lay outside the gene matches. The germline gives CDR1 SNHLY, CDR2 FYNNEI. CDR3 length equals 17 residues. The DNA of the CDR3 is TGTGCCACCCCGGGCCTTTTTAAGACAGGGATGAACACTGAAGCTTTCTTT. Encoded protein: CATPGLFKTGMNTEAFF.

This clonotype was recorded at least ten times. The V gene is TRBV5-4, the J gene TRBJ2-5; no definite D call. Germline V gene data show CDR1 as SGHNT and CDR2 as YYREEE (reference sequence). This CDR3 region has 15 residues. V gave up 0 bases and J gave up 5 bases, with 14 bases separating them. The CDR3 DNA sequence: TGTGCCAGCAGCTTGGACCTAAGTGGTGAGGAGACCCAGTACTTC. Its protein is CASSLDLSGEETQYF.

V usage is TRBV20-1 and J usage is TRBJ1-6; TRBD1 aligns across 7 bases. V dropped 0 bases and J dropped 10; count of bases not matched to a gene: 18. Germline V gives CDR1 DFQATT, CDR2 SNEGSKA (reference sequence). The CDR3 covers 18 residues. The CDR3 reads CSARDFISRAGGQSPLHF. As DNA, the CDR3 is TGCAGTGCTAGAGATTTTATAAGTAGGGCAGGGGGTCAATCACCCCTCCACTTT.

Only a few counts were recorded for this clonotype. The chain couples TRBV12-3 or TRBV12-4 to TRBJ1-3, with TRBD1 identical over 7 bases. The CDR3 runs to 15 residues. V shed 8 bases and J 0 bases; nucleotides not matched to a gene: 7. For the CDR3, the DNA is TGTGCCAGCGGGGACAGAACCCACTCTGGAAACACCATATATTTT. This codes for CASGDRTHSGNTIYF.

This clonotype was seen repeatedly, ten times or more. V is TRBV7-2 and J is TRBJ2-7, with TRBD2 matching 10 bases. The junction had 8 bases not matched to a gene; V was cut back by 1 base and J by 2 bases. The CDR3 spans 17 residues. CDR1 SGHTA and CDR2 FQGNSA come from the germline V gene. The CDR3 protein is CASSLGFPSGRAYEQYF. The CDR3 bases are TGTGCCAGCAGCTTAGGCTTTCCCAGCGGGAGGGCCTACGAGCAGTACTTC.

As to this clonotype: One base away lies a much larger clone, so this may be a sequencing read error. This chain joins TRBV7-2 and TRBJ2-7, with a tentative D call TRBD1 (6 bases). CDR1 SGHTA and CDR2 FQGNSA come from the germline V gene. The CDR3 is 15 residues long. Here the CDR3 reads CASSSDRIRLYEPYF. The CDR3 bases are TGTGCCAGCAGCTCCGACAGGATAAGGCTCTACGAGCCGTACTTC.

This chain uses TRBV19 with TRBJ2-5; the match to TRBD1 covers 11 bases. Germline V CDR1 and CDR2: LNHDA, SQIVND (reference sequence). Unmatched junction bases numbered 6, after V lost 5 bases and J lost 7 bases. This CDR3 has 14 residues. The CDR3 region is CASSPDRGRGTQYF. In nucleotides, the CDR3 is TGTGCCAGTAGTCCGGACAGGGGGCGAGGGACCCAGTACTTC.

This clonotype turned up a few times. This chain links TRBV7-2 with TRBJ2-2; the match to TRBD2 covers 7 bases. There are 15 residues in the CDR3. The germline V gene has CDR1 SGHTA and CDR2 FQGNSA. Trimming removed 3 bases from V and 4 bases from J; junction bases left unmatched: 5. This CDR3 is CASSFAGAVTGELFF. CDR3 sequence (DNA): TGTGCCAGCAGCTTCGCGGGAGCGGTCACCGGGGAGCTGTTTTTT.

This clonotype was counted many times. The V and J genes are TRBV6-1 and TRBJ1-1; D remains unclear. This CDR3 spans 14 amino acids. From germline, CDR1 is MNHNS and CDR2 SASEGT. V shed 2 bases and J shed 6 bases, with 13 bases lying between them. CDR3 in amino acids: CASSELTGKAEAFF. The CDR3 nucleotides read TGTGCCAGCAGTGAACTTACGGGGAAGGCTGAAGCTTTCTTT.

This clonotype was seen a handful of times. The chain's CDR3 is CAISVILAGTDEQFF. For the CDR3, the DNA is TGTGCCATCAGTGTAATTTTAGCGGGAACGGATGAGCAGTTCTTC. The chain carries TRBV10-3 and TRBJ2-1, with TRBD2 matching 8 bases. Germline trimming cut 4 bases from V and 8 bases from J; bases unmatched to any gene: 10. This CDR3 spans 15 amino acids. Germline CDR1 and CDR2: ENHRY and SYGVKD.

The rearrangement links TRBV7-6 to TRBJ2-7; possibly TRBD2 for D (6 bases). The CDR3 length is 14 residues. V lost 1 base and J lost 3, with 10 bases in between. From germline, CDR1 is SGHVS and CDR2 FNYEAQ. This CDR3 is CASSLGRADYEQYF. The CDR3 DNA reads TGTGCCAGCAGCTTAGGGAGGGCGGACTACGAGCAGTACTTC.

This clonotype was observed at least ten times. The gene calls are TRBV11-2 and TRBJ2-5; D might be TRBD2 (6 bases). This CDR3 is 15 amino acids long. The germline V gene encodes CDR1 SGHAT and CDR2 FQNNGV. V lost 7 bases and J 2 bases, leaving 17 bases between the germline ends. The CDR3 nucleotides are TGTGCCAGCACCTCATCCCCTAGCGTTCAAGAGACCCAGTACTTC. It codes for CASTSSPSVQETQYF. The complete variable domain, with remaining parts taken from reference TRBV11-2 and TRBJ2-5, reads EAGVAQSPRYKIIEKRQSVAFWCNPISGHATLYWYQQILGQGPKLLIQFQNNGVVDDSQLPKDRFSAERLKGVDSTLKIQPAKLEDSAVYLCASTSSPSVQETQYFGPGTRLLVL.

The chain couples TRBV3-1 to TRBJ2-7; D not certain. Germline V gene sequence: CDR1 LGHDT, CDR2 YNNKEL (reference sequence). Trimming stripped 0 bases from V and 6 bases from J, with 6 bases between. This CDR3 spans 12 amino acids. CDR3 in amino acids: CASSQDFGEQYF. The CDR3 coding sequence is TGTGCCAGCAGCCAAGATTTCGGCGAGCAGTACTTC.

The table lists this clonotype with many counts. The CDR3 DNA follows: TGTGCCAGCAGCTTAGGGACAGGGAACTTTCAGCCCCAGCATTTT. This translates into CASSLGTGNFQPQHF. The chain is built from TRBV7-9 and TRBJ1-5; TRBD1 agrees at 8 bases. The length of the CDR3 is 15 residues. Germline CDR1 and CDR2: SEHNR and FQNEAQ (reference sequence). V shed 1 base and J 6 bases; nucleotides not matched to a gene: 5.

This clonotype was picked up many times. The chain links TRBV28 to TRBJ2-7; D is uncertain. Germline assignment: CDR1 MDHEN and CDR2 SYDVKM. The CDR3 runs to 12 residues. Trimming cost V 5 bases and J 4 bases, with 9 bases left between them. CDR3: CASSKGPYEQYF. CDR3 coding DNA: TGTGCCAGCAGTAAGGGCCCTTACGAGCAGTACTTC.

This clonotype was found many times. The chain combines TRBV28 with TRBJ2-1, with 7 positions matching TRBD2. Germline V CDR1 and CDR2: MDHEN, SYDVKM. V was pared by 9 bases and J by 8 bases, with 7 bases of the junction left unmatched. The CDR3 extends over 12 amino acids. The CDR3 here is CASGRASYEQFF. The CDR3 DNA follows: TGTGCCAGTGGGAGGGCCTCCTATGAGCAGTTCTTC.

In its sample, this clonotype was seen many times. This CDR3 reads CASSWDPEAQQYF. DNA of the CDR3: TGCGCCAGCAGCTGGGATCCTGAAGCCCAGCAGTACTTC. The chain carries TRBV5-1 and TRBJ2-7; D is unclear. The CDR3 is 13 residues long. Trimming left V 3 bases short and J 8 bases short, with 15 bases between. Germline CDR1 reads SGHRS; CDR2 reads YFSETQ.